Listed here are 17 T cell receptor beta chains from one sample, sequenced in a study of OX40 agonist ivuxolimab in advanced cancers. The data were produced by immunoSEQ multiplex PCR, yet TCRdb's version contains in-frame clones alone and is incomplete. The top ten clones hold more than 2% of a sample with fewer than 70,000 clones, approximately 86% of them seen once. The sample was CD4+ or CD8+ T cells sorted from blood, taken in a trial of the OX40 agonist ivuxolimab. All receptors come from an adult with an advanced solid tumor such as melanoma, head and neck, liver or kidney cancer.

The chain joins TRBV25-1 to TRBJ1-1; D remains unclear. The CDR3 consists of 13 residues. Trimming left V 2 bases short and J 2 bases short, with 6 bases between. Germline CDR1 and CDR2: MGHDK and SYGVNS. CDR3 sequence (DNA): TGTGCCAGCAGTGAACCAAGAAACACTGAAGCTTTCTTT. The encoded protein is CASSEPRNTEAFF.

The V call is TRBV9, the J call TRBJ2-1; no reliable D call. Between the trimmed V and J ends, which lost 0 bases and 0 bases, there was a span of 7 bases. Germline assignment: CDR1 SGDLS and CDR2 YYNGEE. The CDR3 totals 15 residues. DNA of the CDR3: TGTGCCAGCAGCGTAGGATGGGGCTCCTACAATGAGCAGTTCTTC. Amino acid sequence: CASSVGWGSYNEQFF. Variable domain in full (rest from reference TRBV9 and TRBJ2-1): DSGVTQTPKHLITATGQRVTLRCSPRSGDLSVYWYQQSLDQGLQFLIQYYNGEERAKGNILERFSAQQFPDLHSELNLSSLELGDSALYFCASSVGWGSYNEQFFGPGTRLTVL.

The chain links TRBV5-1 to TRBJ2-7; TRBD1 matches 7 bases. Trimming took 4 bases from V and 3 from J; bases not matched to a gene: 10. CDR1 is SGHRS, CDR2 YFSETQ, per germline. The CDR3 runs to 15 residues. CDR3: CASSPTTGALYEQYF. The CDR3 region has the DNA TGCGCCAGCAGCCCAACTACAGGGGCGCTCTACGAGCAGTACTTC.

The chain has TRBV10-1 and TRBJ2-3, with D perhaps matching TRBD1 (6 bases). Germline V gives CDR1 WNHNN, CDR2 SYGVQD (reference sequence). This CDR3 is built from 14 residues. V was clipped by 5 bases and J by 2 bases, with 11 bases between them. In nucleotides, the CDR3 is TGCGCCAGCAGTAGACAGGCATCCACAGATACGCAGTATTTT. Translation gives CASSRQASTDTQYF.

This clone was seen more than once but under ten times. Sequence at one end of the junction differs from germline and may be a read error. The rearrangement links TRBV28 to TRBJ1-1; 7 bases agree with TRBD1. The germline CDR1 and CDR2 sequences are MDHEN and SYDVKM. This CDR3 is built from 12 residues. The CDR3 DNA sequence: TGTGCCAGCGGGGCCAACAGGGGATGGGAAGGGTTT. This encodes CASGANRGWEGF.

Concerning this clone: One end of the junction varies from germline; a read error may be responsible. The gene calls are TRBV29-1 and TRBJ2-3, with D possibly matching TRBD2 (6 bases). From germline, CDR1 is SQVTM and CDR2 ANQGSEA. The CDR3 has 15 amino acids. CDR3 nucleotide sequence: TGCAGCGTTAAAGAGCGGGTCGGGTTACTCGATACGCAGTATTTT. Amino acid sequence: CSVKERVGLLDTQYF.

J is TRBJ2-1 and V is TRBV11-2, with 7 bases identical to TRBD1. Germline V CDR1 and CDR2: SGHAT, FQNNGV. Losses at the gene ends were 5 bases for V and 9 bases for J; bases not matched to a gene: 13. There are 15 residues in the CDR3. The CDR3 DNA is TGTGCCAGCAGCCCCGACAGGGTACCAAGTGGTGAGCAGTTCTTC. Its protein is CASSPDRVPSGEQFF. The variable domain in full, completed from reference TRBV11-2 and TRBJ2-1, reads EAGVAQSPRYKIIEKRQSVAFWCNPISGHATLYWYQQILGQGPKLLIQFQNNGVVDDSQLPKDRFSAERLKGVDSTLKIQPAKLEDSAVYLCASSPDRVPSGEQFFGPGTRLTVL.

The rearrangement links TRBV25-1 to TRBJ2-7; perhaps TRBD2 as D (5 bases). V shed 1 base and J shed 9 bases, with 10 bases lying between them. The germline V gene has CDR1 MGHDK and CDR2 SYGVNS. CDR3 length: 12 residues. The CDR3 nucleotides are TGTGCCAGCAGTGAATGGGCCAGCGGGCAGTACTTC. Protein: CASSEWASGQYF.

This sequence joins TRBV5-4 and TRBJ2-7, with D possibly matching TRBD2 (5 bases). V lost 0 bases, J lost 2 bases, and 9 bases lay in between. Germline V lookup: CDR1 SGHNT, CDR2 YYREEE (reference sequence). The CDR3 runs 14 residues. The CDR3 region is CASSLEDYTYEQYF. CDR3 in DNA: TGTGCCAGCAGCTTGGAAGACTATACCTACGAGCAGTACTTC.

This clone was observed a handful of times. The chain uses TRBV6-5 and TRBJ1-2; TRBD1 aligns across 7 bases. V shed 6 bases, J shed 5 bases, and the junction held 6 bases outside the gene matches. Germline V lookup: CDR1 MNHEY, CDR2 SVGAGI. The CDR3 has 13 residues. CDR3: CASRRDSRYGYTF. The DNA of the CDR3 is TGTGCCAGCAGGCGGGACAGCAGATATGGCTACACCTTC.

The rearrangement links TRBV7-2 to TRBJ2-7; D gene uncertain. There are 11 residues in the CDR3. V was pared by 7 bases and J by 4 bases, with 8 bases between. Germline loops: CDR1 SGHTA, CDR2 FQGNSA. CDR3 nucleotides: TGTGCCAGCACGTCGGGTTACGAGCAGTACTTC. Translation gives CASTSGYEQYF.

The chain uses TRBV20-1 and TRBJ2-3; D remains ambiguous. Germline CDR1 reads DFQATT; CDR2 reads SNEGSKA (reference sequence). Trimming removed 3 bases from V and 8 bases from J, with 9 bases in between. The CDR3 extends over 11 amino acids. CDR3 amino acids: CSASPFGTQYF. The CDR3 DNA reads as TGCAGTGCTAGCCCCTTTGGTACGCAGTATTTT.

This clone appeared a single time. The V gene is TRBV5-8, the J gene TRBJ1-1; D uncertain. The CDR3 is 13 residues long. With 1 base removed from V and 0 bases from J, the gap between germline ends came to 4 bases. CDR1 is SGHTS, CDR2 YDEGEE, per germline. The CDR3 here is CASSLYMNTEAFF. CDR3 DNA sequence: TGTGCCAGCAGCTTGTACATGAACACTGAAGCTTTCTTT.

The genes are TRBV6-5 and TRBJ2-1; the D gene is possibly TRBD2 (6 bases). This CDR3 spans 15 amino acids. Germline loops: CDR1 MNHEY, CDR2 SVGAGI. V was trimmed by 6 bases and J by 3 bases, leaving 15 bases between them. CDR3 loop: CASRRGTGFYNEQFF. The CDR3 coding sequence is TGTGCCAGCAGACGCGGGACGGGGTTCTACAATGAGCAGTTCTTC.

The genes are TRBV27 and TRBJ2-1; 11 bases map to TRBD1. Trimming removed 7 bases from V and 4 bases from J; junction bases left unmatched: 9. Per the germline V gene, CDR1 is MNHEY and CDR2 is SMNVEV (reference sequence). This CDR3 has 16 amino acids. The CDR3 reads CASTLWGTGGYNEQFF. The CDR3 nucleotides are TGTGCCAGCACTCTATGGGGGACAGGGGGGTACAATGAGCAGTTCTTC.

CDR3: CSVEDGINYGYTF. DNA for the CDR3: TGCAGCGTTGAGGACGGTATCAACTATGGCTACACCTTC. This chain connects TRBV29-1 to TRBJ1-2; D ambiguous. The germline V gene encodes CDR1 SQVTM and CDR2 ANQGSEA. The CDR3 is made up of 13 amino acids. V gave up 3 bases and J gave up 2 bases, with 10 bases separating them.

This chain links TRBV7-9 with TRBJ1-3; possibly TRBD1 for D (5 bases). Germline V lookup: CDR1 SEHNR, CDR2 FQNEAQ (reference sequence). Trimming removed 1 base from V and 8 bases from J, with 12 bases in between. The CDR3 contains 14 residues. Here the CDR3 DNA reads TGTGCCAGCAGCTTAGAGGGGCTGCGAGACACCATATATTTT. Its translation: CASSLEGLRDTIYF.